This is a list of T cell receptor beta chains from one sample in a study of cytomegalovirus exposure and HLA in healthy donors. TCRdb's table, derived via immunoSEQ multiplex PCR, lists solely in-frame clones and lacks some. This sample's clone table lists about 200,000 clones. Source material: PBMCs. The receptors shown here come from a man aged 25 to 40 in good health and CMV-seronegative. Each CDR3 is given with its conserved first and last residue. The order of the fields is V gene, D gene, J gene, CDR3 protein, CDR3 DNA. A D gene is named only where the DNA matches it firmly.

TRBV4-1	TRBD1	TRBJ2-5	CASSPSPGQVQETQYF	TGCGCCAGCAGCCCCTCGCCGGGACAGGTCCAAGAGACCCAGTACTTC
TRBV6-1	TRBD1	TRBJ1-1	CASTNPGGSTEAFF	TGTGCCAGCACCAATCCAGGGGGGTCGACTGAAGCTTTCTTT
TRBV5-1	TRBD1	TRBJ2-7	CASSWTDRADYEQYF	TGCGCCAGCAGCTGGACGGACAGGGCAGACTACGAGCAGTACTTC
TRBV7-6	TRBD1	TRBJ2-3	CASSVTGASTDTQYF	TGTGCCAGCAGCGTGACAGGGGCTAGCACAGATACGCAGTATTTT
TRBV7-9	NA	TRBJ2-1	CASSLLRVRGNEQFF	TGTGCCAGCAGCTTACTGAGAGTGCGGGGCAATGAGCAGTTCTTC
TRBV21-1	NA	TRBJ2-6	CASSTAGHFSGANVLTF	TGTGCCAGCAGCACTGCTGGACATTTCTCTGGGGCCAACGTCCTGACTTTC
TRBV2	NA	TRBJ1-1	CASSDRLAAFF	TGTGCCAGCAGCGACAGGTTAGCAGCTTTCTTT
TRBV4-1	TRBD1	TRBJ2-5	CASSQDPQGAVQETQYF	TGCGCCAGCAGCCAAGACCCGCAGGGGGCAGTCCAAGAGACCCAGTACTTC
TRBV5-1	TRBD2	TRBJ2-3	CASSLAGGLGDTQYF	TGCGCCAGCAGCTTGGCGGGGGGGCTGGGAGATACGCAGTATTTT
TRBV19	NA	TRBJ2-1	CASSIDSQGGFLPDNEQFF	TGTGCCAGTAGTATAGATAGTCAGGGGGGCTTCCTTCCCGACAATGAGCAGTTCTTC
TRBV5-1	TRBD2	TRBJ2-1	CASSLGSGGYNEQFF	TGCGCCAGCAGCTTGGGTAGCGGGGGGTACAATGAGCAGTTCTTC
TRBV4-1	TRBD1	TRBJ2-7	CASSLGTGSYEQYF	TGCGCCAGCAGCCTAGGGACAGGGAGCTACGAGCAGTACTTC
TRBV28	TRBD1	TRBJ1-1	CASRYDRGAGNTEAFF	TGTGCCAGCAGGTACGACAGGGGCGCGGGTAACACTGAAGCTTTCTTT
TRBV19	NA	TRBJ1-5	CASSIQGRGGQPQHF	TGTGCCAGTAGTATCCAGGGCCGCGGGGGACAGCCCCAGCATTTT
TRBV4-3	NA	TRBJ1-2	CASSQVEANYGYTF	TGCGCCAGCAGCCAAGTGGAGGCCAACTATGGCTACACCTTC
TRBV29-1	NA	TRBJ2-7	CSVSSGSTYEQYF	TGCAGCGTCAGCTCAGGGTCTACCTACGAGCAGTACTTC
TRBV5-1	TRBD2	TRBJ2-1	CASSLGLAGDEQFF	TGCGCCAGCAGCTTGGGACTAGCGGGGGATGAGCAGTTCTTC
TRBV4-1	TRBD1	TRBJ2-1	CASSQSDRVAYNEQFF	TGCGCCAGCAGCCAATCGGACAGGGTTGCCTACAATGAGCAGTTCTTC
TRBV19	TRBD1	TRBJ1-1	CASSIEGDRGGTGAFF	TGTGCCAGTAGTATAGAGGGAGACAGGGGAGGAACGGGAGCTTTCTTT
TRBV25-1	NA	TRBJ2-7	CASSELGRVDEQYF	TGTGCCAGCAGTGAATTGGGCAGGGTGGACGAGCAGTACTTC
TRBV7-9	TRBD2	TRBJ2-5	CASSPTFGGSWETQYF	TGTGCCAGCAGCCCTACGTTTGGCGGGAGCTGGGAGACCCAGTACTTC
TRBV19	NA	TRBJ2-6	CASRSKSTSGANVLTF	TGTGCCAGTAGAAGCAAAAGTACTTCTGGGGCCAACGTCCTGACTTTC
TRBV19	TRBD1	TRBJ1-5	CASSKTGVGQPQHF	TGTGCCAGTAGTAAGACAGGGGTAGGGCAGCCCCAGCATTTT
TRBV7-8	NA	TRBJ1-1	CASSLALGQNTEAFF	TGTGCCAGCAGCTTAGCTTTGGGGCAGAACACTGAAGCTTTCTTT
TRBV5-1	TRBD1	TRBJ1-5	CASAEDRDQPQHF	TGCGCCAGCGCCGAAGACAGGGATCAGCCCCAGCATTTT
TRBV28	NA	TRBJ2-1	CASNAGSNEQFF	TGTGCCAGCAACGCGGGTAGCAATGAGCAGTTCTTC
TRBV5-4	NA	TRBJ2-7	CASSLGGRAPYEQYF	TGTGCCAGCAGCCTAGGGGGGAGGGCCCCCTACGAGCAGTACTTC
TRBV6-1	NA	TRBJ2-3	CASSPGQHTQYF	TGTGCCAGCAGCCCGGGACAACATACGCAGTATTTT
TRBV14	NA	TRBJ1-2	CASSQTGGGHGYTF	TGTGCCAGCAGCCAGACCGGGGGGGGCCATGGCTACACCTTC
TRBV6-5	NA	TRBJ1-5	CASSSFNQPQHF	TGTGCCAGCAGTTCCTTCAATCAGCCCCAGCATTTT
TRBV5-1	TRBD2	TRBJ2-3	CASLETSGPDTQYF	TGCGCCAGCCTCGAGACTAGCGGTCCAGATACGCAGTATTTT
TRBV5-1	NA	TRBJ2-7	CASSLDTTYEQYF	TGCGCCAGCAGCTTGGACACTACCTACGAGCAGTACTTC
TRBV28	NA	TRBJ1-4	CATHRHRSPEKLFF	TGTGCCACTCATCGGCACAGAAGTCCGGAAAAACTGTTTTTT
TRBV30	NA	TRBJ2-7	CAWSFPGLSLEQYF	TGTGCCTGGAGTTTCCCGGGACTCTCACTCGAGCAGTACTTC
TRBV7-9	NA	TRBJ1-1	CASSRWGGADTEAFF	TGTGCCAGCAGCAGATGGGGGGGGGCGGACACTGAAGCTTTCTTT
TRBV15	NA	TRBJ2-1	CATSRDPSAQGNEQFF	TGTGCCACCAGCAGAGATCCTAGCGCTCAGGGTAATGAGCAGTTCTTC
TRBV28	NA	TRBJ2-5	CASSLLVGQETQYF	TGTGCCAGCAGTTTATTAGTCGGGCAAGAGACCCAGTACTTC
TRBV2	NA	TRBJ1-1	CASSSWQGWTEAFF	TGTGCCAGCAGTTCTTGGCAGGGATGGACTGAAGCTTTCTTT
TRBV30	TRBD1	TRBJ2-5	CAWSTPPTGGEETQYF	TGTGCCTGGAGTACCCCGCCGACAGGGGGCGAAGAGACCCAGTACTTC
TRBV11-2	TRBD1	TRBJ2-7	CASSPTGGSYEQYF	TGTGCCAGCAGCCCTACAGGGGGGTCCTACGAGCAGTACTTC
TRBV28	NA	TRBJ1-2	CASSFDSGGPDGYTF	TGTGCCAGCAGTTTTGACAGCGGGGGGCCTGATGGCTACACCTTC
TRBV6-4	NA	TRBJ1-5	CASSDSRYLQGRSNQPQHF	TGTGCCAGCAGTGACTCGCGGTACTTGCAGGGGCGCAGCAATCAGCCCCAGCATTTT
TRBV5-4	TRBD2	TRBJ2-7	CASSPLAGLTTEQYF	TGTGCCAGCAGCCCGTTAGCGGGGTTGACTACGGAGCAGTACTTC
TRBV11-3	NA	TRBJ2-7	CASSAQTLGSEQYF	TGTGCCAGCAGCGCCCAGACTCTTGGGTCCGAGCAGTACTTC
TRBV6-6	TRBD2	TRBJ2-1	CASGRLAGDNEQFF	TGTGCCAGCGGGAGGTTAGCGGGGGACAATGAGCAGTTCTTC
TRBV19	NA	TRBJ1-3	CASSTGGSGNTIYF	TGTGCCAGTAGTACAGGAGGCTCTGGAAACACCATATATTTT
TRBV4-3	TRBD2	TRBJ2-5	CASTRTLGEGETQYF	TGCGCCAGCACCCGAACCCTGGGGGAGGGGGAGACCCAGTACTTC
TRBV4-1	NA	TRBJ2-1	CASSLVMTAYNEQFF	TGCGCCAGCAGCCTCGTAATGACAGCTTACAATGAGCAGTTCTTC
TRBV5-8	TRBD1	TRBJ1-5	CASNPPTGWGYSNQPQHF	TGTGCCAGCAACCCCCCGACAGGGTGGGGTTATAGCAATCAGCCCCAGCATTTT
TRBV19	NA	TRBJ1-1	CASNPFGGADTEAFF	TGTGCCAGTAACCCCTTCGGGGGGGCGGACACTGAAGCTTTCTTT
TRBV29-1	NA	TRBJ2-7	CSVQWEVFGEQYF	TGCAGCGTTCAGTGGGAGGTTTTCGGCGAGCAGTACTTC
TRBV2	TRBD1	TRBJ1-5	CASSDRTGGPNQPQHF	TGTGCCAGCAGCGATCGGACAGGGGGACCTAATCAGCCCCAGCATTTT
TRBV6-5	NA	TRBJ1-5	CASSYWGDQPQHF	TGTGCCAGCAGTTACTGGGGAGATCAGCCCCAGCATTTT
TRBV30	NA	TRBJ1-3	CAWKQGAGNTIYF	TGTGCCTGGAAACAAGGGGCTGGAAACACCATATATTTT
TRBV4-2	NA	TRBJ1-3	CASSQDSDSGNTIYF	TGTGCCAGCAGCCAAGACTCGGACAGCGGAAACACCATATATTTT
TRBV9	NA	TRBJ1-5	CASSVAGAVEPQHF	TGTGCCAGCAGCGTAGCTGGGGCAGTGGAGCCCCAGCATTTT